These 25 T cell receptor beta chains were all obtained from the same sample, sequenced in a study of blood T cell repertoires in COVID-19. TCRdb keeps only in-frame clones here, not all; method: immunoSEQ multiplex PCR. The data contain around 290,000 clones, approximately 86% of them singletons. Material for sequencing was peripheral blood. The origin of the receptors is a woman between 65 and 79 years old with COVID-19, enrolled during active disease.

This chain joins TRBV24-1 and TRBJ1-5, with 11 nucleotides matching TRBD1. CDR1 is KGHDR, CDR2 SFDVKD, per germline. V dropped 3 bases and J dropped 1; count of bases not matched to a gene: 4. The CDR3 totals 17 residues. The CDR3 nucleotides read TGTGCCACCAGTGATGGGGGACAGGGGGAAAGCAATCAGCCCCAGCATTTT. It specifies CATSDGGQGESNQPQHF.

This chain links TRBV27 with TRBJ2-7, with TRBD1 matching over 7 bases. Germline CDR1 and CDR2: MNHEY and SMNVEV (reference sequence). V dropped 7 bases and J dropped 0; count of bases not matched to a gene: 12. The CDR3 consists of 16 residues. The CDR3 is CASTAIGTVNSYEQYF. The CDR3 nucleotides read TGTGCCAGCACCGCGATCGGGACAGTAAACTCCTACGAGCAGTACTTC.

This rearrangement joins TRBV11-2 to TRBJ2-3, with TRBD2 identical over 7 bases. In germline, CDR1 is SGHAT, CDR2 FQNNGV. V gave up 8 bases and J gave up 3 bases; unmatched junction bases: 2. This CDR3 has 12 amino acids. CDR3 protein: CASGGDTDTQYF. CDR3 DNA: TGTGCCAGCGGGGGGGATACAGATACGCAGTATTTT.

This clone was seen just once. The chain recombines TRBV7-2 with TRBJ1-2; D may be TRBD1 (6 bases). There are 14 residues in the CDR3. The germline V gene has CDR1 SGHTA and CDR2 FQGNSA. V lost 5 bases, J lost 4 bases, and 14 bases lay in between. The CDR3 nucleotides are TGTGCCAGCAGCCATAGGGGGACGGCCTATGGCTACACCTTC. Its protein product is CASSHRGTAYGYTF.

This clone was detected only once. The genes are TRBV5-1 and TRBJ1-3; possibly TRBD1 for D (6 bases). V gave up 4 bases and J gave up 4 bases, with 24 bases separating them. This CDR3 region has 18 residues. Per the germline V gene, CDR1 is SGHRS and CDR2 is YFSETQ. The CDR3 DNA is TGCGCCAGCAGCCCGTCACAGGGAACTCTATTGGGGGGAAACACCATATATTTT. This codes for CASSPSQGTLLGGNTIYF.

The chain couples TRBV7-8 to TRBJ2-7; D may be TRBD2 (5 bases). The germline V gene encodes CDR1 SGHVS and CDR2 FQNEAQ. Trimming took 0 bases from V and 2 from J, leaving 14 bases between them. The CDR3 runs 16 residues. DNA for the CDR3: TGTGCCAGCAGCTTAGCGACTAACCTATTTCCCTACGAGCAGTACTTC. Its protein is CASSLATNLFPYEQYF.

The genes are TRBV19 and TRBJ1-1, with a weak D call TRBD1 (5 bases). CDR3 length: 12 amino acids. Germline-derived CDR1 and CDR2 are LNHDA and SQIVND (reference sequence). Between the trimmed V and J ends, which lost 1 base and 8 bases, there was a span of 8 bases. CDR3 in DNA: TGTGCCAGTAGTATAGGCAGGGAAGAAGCTTTCTTT. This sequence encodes CASSIGREEAFF.

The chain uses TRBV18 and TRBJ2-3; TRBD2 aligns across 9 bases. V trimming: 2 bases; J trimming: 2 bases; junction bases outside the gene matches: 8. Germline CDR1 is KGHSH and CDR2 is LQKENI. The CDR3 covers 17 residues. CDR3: CASSPSAGGLNTDTQYF. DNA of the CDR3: TGTGCCAGCTCACCATCAGCGGGGGGCCTCAACACAGATACGCAGTATTTT. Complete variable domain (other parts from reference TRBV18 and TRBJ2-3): NAGVMQNPRHLVRRRGQEARLRCSPMKGHSHVYWYRQLPEEGLKFMVYLQKENIIDESGMPKERFSAEFPKEGPSILRIQQVVRGDSAAYFCASSPSAGGLNTDTQYFGPGTRLTVL.

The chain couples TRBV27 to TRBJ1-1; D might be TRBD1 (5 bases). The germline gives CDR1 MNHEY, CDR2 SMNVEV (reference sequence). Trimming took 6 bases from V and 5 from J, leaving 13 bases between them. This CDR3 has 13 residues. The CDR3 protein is CASRRSGGTEAFF. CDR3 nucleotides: TGTGCCAGCAGACGCTCGGGGGGGACTGAAGCTTTCTTT.

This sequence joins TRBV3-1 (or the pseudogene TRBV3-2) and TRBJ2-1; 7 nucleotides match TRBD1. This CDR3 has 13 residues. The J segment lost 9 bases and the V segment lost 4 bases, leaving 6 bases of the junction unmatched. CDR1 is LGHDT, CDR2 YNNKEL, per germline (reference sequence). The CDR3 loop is CASSRKGAGEQFF. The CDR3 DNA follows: TGTGCCAGCAGCCGGAAGGGGGCGGGTGAGCAGTTCTTC.

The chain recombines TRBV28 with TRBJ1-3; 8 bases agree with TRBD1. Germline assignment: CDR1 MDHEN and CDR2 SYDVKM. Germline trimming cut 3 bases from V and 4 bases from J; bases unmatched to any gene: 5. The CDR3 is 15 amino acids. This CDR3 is CASSFPGGSGNTIYF. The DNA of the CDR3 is TGTGCCAGCAGTTTCCCAGGGGGCTCCGGAAACACCATATATTTT.

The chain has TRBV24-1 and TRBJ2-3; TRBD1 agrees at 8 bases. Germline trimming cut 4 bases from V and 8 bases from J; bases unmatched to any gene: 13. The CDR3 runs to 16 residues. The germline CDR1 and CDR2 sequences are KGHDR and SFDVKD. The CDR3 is CATSDPGQGEAATQYF. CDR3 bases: TGTGCCACCAGTGACCCCGGACAGGGAGAAGCAGCTACGCAGTATTTT.

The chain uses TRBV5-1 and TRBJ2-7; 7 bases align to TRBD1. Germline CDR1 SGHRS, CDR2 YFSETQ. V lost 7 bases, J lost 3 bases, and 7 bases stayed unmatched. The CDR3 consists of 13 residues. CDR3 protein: CASSGGDSYEQYF. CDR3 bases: TGCGCCAGCTCCGGTGGGGACAGCTACGAGCAGTACTTC.

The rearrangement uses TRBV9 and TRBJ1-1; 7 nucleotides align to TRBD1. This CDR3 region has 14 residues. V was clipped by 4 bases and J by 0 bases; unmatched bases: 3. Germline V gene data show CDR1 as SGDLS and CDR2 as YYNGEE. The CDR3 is CASSPGQLNTEAFF. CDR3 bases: TGTGCCAGCAGCCCGGGACAGTTGAACACTGAAGCTTTCTTT.

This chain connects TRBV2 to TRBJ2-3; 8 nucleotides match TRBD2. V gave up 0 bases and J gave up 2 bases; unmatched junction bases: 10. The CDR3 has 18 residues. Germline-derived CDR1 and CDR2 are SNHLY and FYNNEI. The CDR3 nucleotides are TGTGCCAGCAGTGAAGCGTGGGGCAGCGGGGGCGACACAGATACGCAGTATTTT. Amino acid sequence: CASSEAWGSGGDTDTQYF.

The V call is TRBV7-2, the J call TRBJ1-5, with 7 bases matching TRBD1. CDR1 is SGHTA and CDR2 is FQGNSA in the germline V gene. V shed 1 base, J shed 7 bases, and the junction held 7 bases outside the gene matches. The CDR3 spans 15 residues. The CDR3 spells CASSLEGQPQQPQHF. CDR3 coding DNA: TGTGCCAGCAGCTTAGAGGGACAGCCTCAACAGCCCCAGCATTTT. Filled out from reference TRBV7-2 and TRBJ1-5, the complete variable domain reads GAGVSQSPSNKVTEKGKDVELRCDPISGHTALYWYRQSLGQGLEFLIYFQGNSAPDKSGLPSDRFSAERTGGSVSTLTIQRTQQEDSAVYLCASSLEGQPQQPQHFGDGTRLSIL.

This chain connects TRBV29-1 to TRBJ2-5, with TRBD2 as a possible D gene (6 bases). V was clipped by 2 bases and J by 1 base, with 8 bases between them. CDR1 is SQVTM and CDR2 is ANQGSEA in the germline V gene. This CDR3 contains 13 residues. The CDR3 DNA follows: TGCAGCGTTGAACTGGGGGGCCAAGAGACCCAGTACTTC. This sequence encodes CSVELGGQETQYF.

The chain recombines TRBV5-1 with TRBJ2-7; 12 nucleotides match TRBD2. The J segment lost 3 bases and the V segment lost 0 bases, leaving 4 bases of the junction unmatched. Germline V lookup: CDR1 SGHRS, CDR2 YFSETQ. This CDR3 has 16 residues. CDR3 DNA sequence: TGCGCCAGCAGCTTGGCCTCTAGCGGGGGGGTCTACGAGCAGTACTTC. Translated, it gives CASSLASSGGVYEQYF.

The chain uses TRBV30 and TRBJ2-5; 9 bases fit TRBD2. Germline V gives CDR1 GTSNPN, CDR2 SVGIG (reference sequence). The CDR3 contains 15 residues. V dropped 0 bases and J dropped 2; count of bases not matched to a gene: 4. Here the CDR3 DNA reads TGTGCCTGGAGTGTAGGGCTAGCGGGGCAAGAGACCCAGTACTTC. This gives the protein CAWSVGLAGQETQYF. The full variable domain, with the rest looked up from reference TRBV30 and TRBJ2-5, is SQTIHQWPATLVQPVGSPLSLECTVEGTSNPNLYWYRQAAGRGLQLLFYSVGIGQISSEVPQNLSASRPQDRQFILSSKKLLLSDSGFYLCAWSVGLAGQETQYFGPGTRLLVL.

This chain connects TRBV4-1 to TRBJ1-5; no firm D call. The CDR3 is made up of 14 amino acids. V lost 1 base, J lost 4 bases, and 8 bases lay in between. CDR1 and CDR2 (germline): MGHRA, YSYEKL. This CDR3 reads CASSQVRENQPQHF. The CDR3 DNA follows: TGCGCCAGCAGCCAAGTGCGGGAAAATCAGCCCCAGCATTTT.

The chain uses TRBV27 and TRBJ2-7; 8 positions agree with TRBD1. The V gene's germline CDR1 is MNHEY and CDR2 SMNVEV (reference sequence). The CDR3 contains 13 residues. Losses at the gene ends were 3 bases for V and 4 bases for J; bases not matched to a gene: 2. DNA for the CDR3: TGTGCCAGCAGTTTGACAGGGGCGTACGAGCAGTACTTC. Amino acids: CASSLTGAYEQYF.

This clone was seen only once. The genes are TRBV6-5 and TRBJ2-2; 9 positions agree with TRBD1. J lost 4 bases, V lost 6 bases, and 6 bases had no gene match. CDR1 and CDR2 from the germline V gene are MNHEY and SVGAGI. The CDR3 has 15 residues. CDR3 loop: CASRTDRGITGELFF. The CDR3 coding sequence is TGTGCCAGCAGAACCGACAGGGGGATCACCGGGGAGCTGTTTTTT.

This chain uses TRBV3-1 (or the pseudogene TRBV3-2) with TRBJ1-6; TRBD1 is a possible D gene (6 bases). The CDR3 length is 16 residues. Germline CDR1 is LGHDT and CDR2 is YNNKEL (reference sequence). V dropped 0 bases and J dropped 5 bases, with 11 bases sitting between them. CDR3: CASSQDRGGDNSPLHF. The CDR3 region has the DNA TGTGCCAGCAGCCAAGACAGGGGAGGGGATAATTCACCCCTCCACTTT.

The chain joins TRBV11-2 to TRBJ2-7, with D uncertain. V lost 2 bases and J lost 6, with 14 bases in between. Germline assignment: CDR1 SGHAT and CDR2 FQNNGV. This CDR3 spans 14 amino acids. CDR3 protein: CASSLPQIASEQYF. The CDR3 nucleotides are TGTGCCAGCAGCTTACCCCAGATCGCTAGCGAGCAGTACTTC.

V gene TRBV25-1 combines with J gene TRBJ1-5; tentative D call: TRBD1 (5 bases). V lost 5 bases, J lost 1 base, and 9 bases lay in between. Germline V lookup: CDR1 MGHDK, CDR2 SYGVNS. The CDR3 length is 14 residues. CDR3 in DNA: TGTGCCAGCAGTACCACAGGAAGCAATCAGCCCCAGCATTTT. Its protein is CASSTTGSNQPQHF.